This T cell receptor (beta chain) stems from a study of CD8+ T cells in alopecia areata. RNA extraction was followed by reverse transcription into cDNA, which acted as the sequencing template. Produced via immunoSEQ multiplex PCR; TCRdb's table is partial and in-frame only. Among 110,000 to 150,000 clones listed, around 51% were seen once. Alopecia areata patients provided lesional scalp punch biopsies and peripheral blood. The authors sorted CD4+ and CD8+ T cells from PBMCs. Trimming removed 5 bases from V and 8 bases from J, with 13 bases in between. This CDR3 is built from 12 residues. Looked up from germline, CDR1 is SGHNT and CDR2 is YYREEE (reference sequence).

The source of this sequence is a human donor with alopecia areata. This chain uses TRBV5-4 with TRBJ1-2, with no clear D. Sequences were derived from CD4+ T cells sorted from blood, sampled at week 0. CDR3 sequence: CASSVPGYGYTF. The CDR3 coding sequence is TGTGCCAGCAGTGTGCCGGGATACGGCTACACCTTC.